This T cell receptor beta chain appears in the sequencing data of a study of blood T cell repertoires in COVID-19. Across the whole study: From the United States, Italy and Spain came samples of acute and convalescent COVID-19.

This clone was counted only a few times. Sequenced by immunoSEQ multiplex PCR; TCRdb stores in-frame clones only, minus some. The sample has 310,000 or so clones; about 89% are singletons. The CDR3 length is 16 residues. Germline CDR1 and CDR2: SNHLY and FYNNEI. J gave up 7 bases and V 2 bases, and 12 bases lay outside the gene matches. This receptor was obtained from a man between 18 and 35 years old who had recovered from COVID-19. The sample consisted of peripheral blood. The chain couples TRBV2 to TRBJ1-2; 8 nucleotides align to TRBD1. DNA for the CDR3: TGTGCCAGCAGTGAAATAGCGGCAGGGGGCTTGCGTGGCTACACCTTC. Translated, it gives CASSEIAAGGLRGYTF.